This T cell receptor (beta chain) emerged from a study of vaccination effects on CD4 cells after COVID-19. This clone has more than one count but fewer than ten. As yet, its antigen is unknown. Generated by immunoSEQ multiplex PCR, the TCRdb table keeps only in-frame clones and is missing some. The sample yields more than 60,000 clones, about 74% seen once. Following 10 days of culture, CD4+ T cells were isolated. The participants, recipients of two vaccine doses, got either BNT162b2 or mRNA-1273. The sequences come from CD4+ T cells from PBMCs cultured without peptide, collected after COVID-19 vaccination. This receptor was taken from a human donor who received a COVID-19 vaccine.

CDR3 region: CAWIVFGGSTDTQYF. The CDR3 coding sequence is TGTGCCTGGATTGTTTTTGGCGGGAGCACAGATACGCAGTATTTT. This sequence joins TRBV30 and TRBJ2-3; TRBD2 might be the D (5 bases). The ends were cut back, 4 bases at V and 0 bases at J, with 14 bases in the middle. The CDR3 runs 15 residues. Germline CDR1 and CDR2: GTSNPN and SVGIG (reference sequence).